Listed below are T cell receptor beta chains from one sample, sequenced in a study of blood T cell repertoires in COVID-19. Profiling relied on immunoSEQ multiplex PCR, and the TCRdb table lists in-frame clones only, not all of them. The sample yields roughly 250,000 clones, about four fifths seen once. Sequenced sample: peripheral blood. The receptors derive from a middle-aged man with acute or convalescent COVID-19. CDR3s include the opening cysteine and the closing phenylalanine or tryptophan. The D gene is left open where the match is weak. Clone size appears in some rows only: once, few, many, or a class for an expanded clone.

>-|once|TRBJ1-4|TRBV29-1
CSVGRGTNEKLFF
TGCAGCGTTGGTCGGGGGACTAATGAAAAACTGTTTTTT
>-|-|TRBJ2-3|TRBV24-1
CATSEGPGLDTQYF
TGTGCCACCTCGGAGGGTCCGGGGTTAGATACGCAGTATTTT
>-|once|TRBJ1-2|TRBV19
CASSIQGNYGYTF
TGTGCCAGTAGTATACAGGGAAACTATGGCTACACCTTC
>-|-|TRBJ2-7|TRBV30
CAWSAGLPHEQYF
TGTGCCTGGAGTGCGGGACTCCCCCACGAGCAGTACTTC
>-|-|TRBJ2-7|TRBV7-6
CASSLPTAEQYF
TGTGCCAGCAGCTTACCTACAGCCGAGCAGTACTTC
>-|-|TRBJ1-2|TRBV6-4
CASKRGAGVDYGYTF
TGTGCCAGCAAGCGGGGGGCAGGGGTAGACTATGGCTACACCTTC
>TRBD2|few|TRBJ2-1|TRBV10-3
CAISSNSGSPNSYNEQFF
TGTGCCATCAGCTCTAATAGCGGGAGTCCGAACTCCTACAATGAGCAGTTCTTC
>TRBD1|-|TRBJ2-7|TRBV7-9
CASSPGTGVDEQYF
TGTGCCAGCAGCCCCGGGACAGGGGTGGACGAGCAGTACTTC
>-|-|TRBJ1-2|TRBV19
CASKVVDRSNYGYTF
TGTGCCAGTAAGGTAGTGGACAGAAGTAACTATGGCTACACCTTC
>-|-|TRBJ2-4|TRBV15
CATSRAHKVNSKNIQYF
TGTGCCACCAGCAGAGCCCACAAAGTAAATTCGAAAAACATTCAGTACTTC
>-|-|TRBJ1-1|TRBV20-1
CSARSYPEAFF
TGCAGTGCTAGGTCCTACCCTGAAGCTTTCTTT
>TRBD2|-|TRBJ2-1|TRBV7-3
CASSVTSGTYNEQFF
TGTGCCAGCAGCGTTACTAGCGGGACCTACAATGAGCAGTTCTTC
>TRBD1|-|TRBJ1-1|TRBV7-6
CASSSYRGEAFF
TGTGCCAGCAGCTCATACAGGGGTGAAGCTTTCTTT
>TRBD1|once|TRBJ2-2|TRBV6-1
CASSEDRGDGGELFF
TGTGCCAGCAGTGAGGACAGGGGAGATGGCGGGGAGCTGTTTTTT
>TRBD1|-|TRBJ1-5|TRBV2
CASGGQGGRQPQHF
TGTGCCAGCGGGGGACAGGGCGGGCGTCAGCCCCAGCATTTT
>TRBD1|-|TRBJ1-3|TRBV19
CASSKGTASGNTIYF
TGTGCCAGTAGTAAAGGGACAGCCTCTGGAAACACCATATATTTT